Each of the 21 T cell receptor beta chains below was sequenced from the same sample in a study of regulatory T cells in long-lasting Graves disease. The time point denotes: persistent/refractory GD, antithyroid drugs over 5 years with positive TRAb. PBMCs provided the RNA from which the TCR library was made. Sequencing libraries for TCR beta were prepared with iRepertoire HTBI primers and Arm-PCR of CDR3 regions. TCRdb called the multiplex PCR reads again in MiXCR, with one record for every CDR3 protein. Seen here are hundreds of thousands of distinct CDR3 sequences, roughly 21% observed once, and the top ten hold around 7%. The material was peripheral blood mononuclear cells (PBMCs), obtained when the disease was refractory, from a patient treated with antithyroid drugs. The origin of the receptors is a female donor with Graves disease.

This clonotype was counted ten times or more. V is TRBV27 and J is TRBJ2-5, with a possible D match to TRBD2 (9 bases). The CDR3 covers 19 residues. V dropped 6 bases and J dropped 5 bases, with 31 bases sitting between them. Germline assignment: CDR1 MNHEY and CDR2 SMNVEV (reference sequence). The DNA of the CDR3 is TGTGCCAGCAGAGCGGCAGGGGGCGAGACTAGCGGAGACCGGGAGACCCAGTACTTC. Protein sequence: CASRAAGGETSGDRETQYF.

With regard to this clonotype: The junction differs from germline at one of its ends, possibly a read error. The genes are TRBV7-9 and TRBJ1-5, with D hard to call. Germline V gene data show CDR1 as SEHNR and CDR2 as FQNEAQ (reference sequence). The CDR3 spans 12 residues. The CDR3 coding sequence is TGTACCAGCAGCTTACAGCTTGGGCCCCAGCATTTT. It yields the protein CTSSLQLGPQHF.

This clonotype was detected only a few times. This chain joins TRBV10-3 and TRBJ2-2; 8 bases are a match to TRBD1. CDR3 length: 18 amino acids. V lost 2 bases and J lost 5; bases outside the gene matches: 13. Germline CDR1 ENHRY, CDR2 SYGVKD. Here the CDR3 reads CAISEGGDGTGWTGELFF. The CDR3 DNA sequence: TGTGCCATCAGTGAGGGGGGAGACGGGACAGGTTGGACCGGGGAGCTGTTTTTT.

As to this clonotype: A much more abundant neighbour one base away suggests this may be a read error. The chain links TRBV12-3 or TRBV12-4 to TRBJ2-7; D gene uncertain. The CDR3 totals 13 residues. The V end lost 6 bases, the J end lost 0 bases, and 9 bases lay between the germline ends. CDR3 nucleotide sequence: TGTGCCAGCAGGGGCGCTTACTCCTACGAGCAGTACTTC. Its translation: CASRGAYSYEQYF.

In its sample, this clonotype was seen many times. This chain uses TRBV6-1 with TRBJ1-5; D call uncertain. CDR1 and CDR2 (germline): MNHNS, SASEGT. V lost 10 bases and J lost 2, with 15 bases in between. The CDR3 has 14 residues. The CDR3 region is CATQAWQRNQPQHF. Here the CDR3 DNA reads TGTGCCACCCAGGCGTGGCAGCGCAATCAGCCCCAGCATTTT.

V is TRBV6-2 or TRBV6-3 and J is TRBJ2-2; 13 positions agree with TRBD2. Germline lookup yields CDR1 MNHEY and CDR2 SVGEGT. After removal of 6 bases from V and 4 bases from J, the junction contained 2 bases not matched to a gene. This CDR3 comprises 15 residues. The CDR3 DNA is TGTGCCAGCAGCACTAGCGGGAGGGGCACCGGGGAGCTGTTTTTT. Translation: CASSTSGRGTGELFF.

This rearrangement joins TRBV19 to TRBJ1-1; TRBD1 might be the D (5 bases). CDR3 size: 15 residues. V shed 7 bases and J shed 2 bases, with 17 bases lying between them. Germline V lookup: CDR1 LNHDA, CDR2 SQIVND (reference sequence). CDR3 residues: CASTILQGRNTEAFF. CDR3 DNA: TGTGCCAGTACTATCCTGCAGGGACGAAACACTGAAGCTTTCTTT.

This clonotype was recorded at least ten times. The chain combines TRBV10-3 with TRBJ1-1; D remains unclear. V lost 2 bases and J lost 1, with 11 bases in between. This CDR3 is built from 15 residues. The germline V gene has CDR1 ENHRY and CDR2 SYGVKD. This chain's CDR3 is CAISEAVGKNTEAFF. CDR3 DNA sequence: TGTGCCATCAGTGAGGCGGTGGGTAAGAACACTGAAGCTTTCTTT.

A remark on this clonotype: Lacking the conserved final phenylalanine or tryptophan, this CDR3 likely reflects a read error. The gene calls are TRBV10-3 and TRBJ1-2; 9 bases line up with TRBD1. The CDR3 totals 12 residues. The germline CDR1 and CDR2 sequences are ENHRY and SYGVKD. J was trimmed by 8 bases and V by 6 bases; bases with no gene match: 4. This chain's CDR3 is CAISRQGEGYTS. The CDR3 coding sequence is TGTGCCATCAGCCGACAGGGGGAAGGCTACACCTCC.

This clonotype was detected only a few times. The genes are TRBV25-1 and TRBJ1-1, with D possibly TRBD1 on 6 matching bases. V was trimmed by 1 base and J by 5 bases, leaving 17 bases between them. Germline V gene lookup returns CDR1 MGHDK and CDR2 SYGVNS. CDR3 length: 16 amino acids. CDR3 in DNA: TGTGCCAGCAGTGAATGGGGGGCAGGTGAGGAGACTGAAGCTTTCTTT. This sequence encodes CASSEWGAGEETEAFF. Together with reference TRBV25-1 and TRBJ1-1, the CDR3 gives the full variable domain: EADIYQTPRYLVIGTGKKITLECSQTMGHDKMYWYQQDPGMELHLIHYSYGVNSTEKGDLSSESTVSRIRTEHFPLTLESARPSHTSQYLCASSEWGAGEETEAFFGQGTRLTVV.

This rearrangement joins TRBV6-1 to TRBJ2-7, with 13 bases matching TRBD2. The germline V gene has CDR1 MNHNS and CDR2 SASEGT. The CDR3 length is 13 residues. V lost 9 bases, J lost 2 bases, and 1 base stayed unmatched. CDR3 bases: TGTGCCAGTGGACTAGCGGGAGCCTACGAGCAGTACTTC. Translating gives CASGLAGAYEQYF.

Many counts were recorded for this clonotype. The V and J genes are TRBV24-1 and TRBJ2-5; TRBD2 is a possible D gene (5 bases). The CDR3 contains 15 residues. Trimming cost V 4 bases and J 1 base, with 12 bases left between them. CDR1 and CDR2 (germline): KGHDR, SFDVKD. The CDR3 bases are TGTGCCACCAGTGAAGCTGGACTTACCCAAGAGACCCAGTACTTC. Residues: CATSEAGLTQETQYF.

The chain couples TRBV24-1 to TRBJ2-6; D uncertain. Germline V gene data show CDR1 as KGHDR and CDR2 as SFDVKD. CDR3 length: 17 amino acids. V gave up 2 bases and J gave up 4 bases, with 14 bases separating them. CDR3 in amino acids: CATSDWPDTGGANVLTF. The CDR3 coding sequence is TGTGCCACCAGTGATTGGCCGGATACGGGCGGGGCCAACGTCCTGACTTTC.

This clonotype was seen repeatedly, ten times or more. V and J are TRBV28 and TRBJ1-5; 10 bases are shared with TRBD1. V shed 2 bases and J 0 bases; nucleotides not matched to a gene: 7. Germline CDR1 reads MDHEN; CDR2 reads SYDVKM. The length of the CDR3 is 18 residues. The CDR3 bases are TGTGCCAGCAGTTTAGTCTGGACAGGGGGAAATAGCAATCAGCCCCAGCATTTT. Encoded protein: CASSLVWTGGNSNQPQHF.

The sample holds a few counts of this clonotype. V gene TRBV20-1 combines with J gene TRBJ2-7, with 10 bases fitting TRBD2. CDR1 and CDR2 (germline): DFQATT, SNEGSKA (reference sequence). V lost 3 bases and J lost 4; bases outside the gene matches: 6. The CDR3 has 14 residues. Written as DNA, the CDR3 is TGCAGTGCTAGTCTAGCGGGAGCGGAGTACGAGCAGTACTTC. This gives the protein CSASLAGAEYEQYF.

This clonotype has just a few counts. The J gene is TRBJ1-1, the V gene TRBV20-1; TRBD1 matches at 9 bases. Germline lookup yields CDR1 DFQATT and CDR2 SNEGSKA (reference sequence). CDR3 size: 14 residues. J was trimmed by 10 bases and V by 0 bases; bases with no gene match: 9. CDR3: CSARDPQGAGGAFF. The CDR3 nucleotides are TGCAGTGCTAGAGATCCACAGGGGGCGGGTGGAGCTTTCTTT.

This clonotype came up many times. CDR3 bases: TGTGCCAGCAACGGGGGACAACAGAACACTGAAGCTTTCTTT. This encodes CASNGGQQNTEAFF. The chain is built from TRBV2 and TRBJ1-1, with D tentatively TRBD1 (6 bases). This CDR3 has 14 residues. V shed 7 bases and J shed 1 base, with 13 bases lying between them. CDR1 and CDR2 from the germline V gene are SNHLY and FYNNEI.

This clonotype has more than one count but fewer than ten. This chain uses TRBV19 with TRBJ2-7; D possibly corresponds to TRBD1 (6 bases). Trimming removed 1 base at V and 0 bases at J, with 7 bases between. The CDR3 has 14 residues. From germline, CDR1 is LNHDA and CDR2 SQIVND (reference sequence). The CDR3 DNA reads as TGTGCCAGTAGTATAGCGGACAGCTCCTACGAGCAGTACTTC. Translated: CASSIADSSYEQYF.

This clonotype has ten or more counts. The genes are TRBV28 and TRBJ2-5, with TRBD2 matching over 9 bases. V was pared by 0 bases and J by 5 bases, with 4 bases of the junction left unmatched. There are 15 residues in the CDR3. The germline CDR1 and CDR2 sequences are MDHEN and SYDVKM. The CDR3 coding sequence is TGTGCCAGCAGTTTATGGTCTAGCGGGGTGGAGACCCAGTACTTC. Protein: CASSLWSSGVETQYF.

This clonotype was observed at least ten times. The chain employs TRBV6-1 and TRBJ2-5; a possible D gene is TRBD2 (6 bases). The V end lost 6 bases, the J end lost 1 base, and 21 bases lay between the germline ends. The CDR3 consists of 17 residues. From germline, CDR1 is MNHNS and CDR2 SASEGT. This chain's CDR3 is CASSTLSLRDFQETQYF. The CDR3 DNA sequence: TGTGCCAGCAGCACCTTATCACTAAGGGACTTCCAAGAGACCCAGTACTTC.

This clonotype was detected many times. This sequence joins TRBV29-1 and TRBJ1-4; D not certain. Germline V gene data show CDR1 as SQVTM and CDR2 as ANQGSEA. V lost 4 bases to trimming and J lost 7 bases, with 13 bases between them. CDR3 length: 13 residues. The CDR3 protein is CSVGPPGGEKLFF. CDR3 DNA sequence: TGCAGCGTTGGGCCCCCCGGTGGTGAAAAACTGTTTTTT.